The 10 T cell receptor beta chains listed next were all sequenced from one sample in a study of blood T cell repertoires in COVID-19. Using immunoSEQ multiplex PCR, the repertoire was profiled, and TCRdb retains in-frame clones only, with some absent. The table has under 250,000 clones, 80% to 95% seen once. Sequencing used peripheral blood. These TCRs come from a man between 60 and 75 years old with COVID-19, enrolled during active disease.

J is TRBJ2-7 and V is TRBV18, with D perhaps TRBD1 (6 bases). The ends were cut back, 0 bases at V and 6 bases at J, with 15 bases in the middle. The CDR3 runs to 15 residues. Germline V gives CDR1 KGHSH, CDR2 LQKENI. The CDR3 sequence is CASSPPQGPPSEQYF. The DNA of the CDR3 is TGTGCCAGCTCACCACCGCAGGGGCCACCCTCCGAGCAGTACTTC. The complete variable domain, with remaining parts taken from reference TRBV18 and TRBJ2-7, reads NAGVMQNPRHLVRRRGQEARLRCSPMKGHSHVYWYRQLPEEGLKFMVYLQKENIIDESGMPKERFSAEFPKEGPSILRIQQVVRGDSAAYFCASSPPQGPPSEQYFGPGTRLTVT.

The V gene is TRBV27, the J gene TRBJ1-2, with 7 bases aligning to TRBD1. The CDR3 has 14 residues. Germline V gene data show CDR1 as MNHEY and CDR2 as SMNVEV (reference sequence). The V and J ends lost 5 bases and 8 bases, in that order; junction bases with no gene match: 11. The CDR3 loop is CASSPNEGAGGYTF. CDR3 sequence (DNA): TGTGCCAGCAGTCCGAACGAGGGGGCGGGAGGCTACACCTTC.

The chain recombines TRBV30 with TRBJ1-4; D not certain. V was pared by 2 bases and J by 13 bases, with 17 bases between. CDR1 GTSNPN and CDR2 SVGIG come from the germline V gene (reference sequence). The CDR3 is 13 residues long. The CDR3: CAWSNNHRDSLFF. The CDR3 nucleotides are TGTGCCTGGAGTAATAATCACCGGGATTCACTGTTTTTT.

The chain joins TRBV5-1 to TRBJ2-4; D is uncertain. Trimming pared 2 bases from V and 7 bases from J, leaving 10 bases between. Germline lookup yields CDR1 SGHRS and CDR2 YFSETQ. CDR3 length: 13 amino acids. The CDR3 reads CASSFWASNIQYF. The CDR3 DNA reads TGCGCCAGCAGCTTTTGGGCAAGTAACATTCAGTACTTC. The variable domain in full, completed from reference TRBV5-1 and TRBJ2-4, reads KAGVTQTPRYLIKTRGQQVTLSCSPISGHRSVSWYQQTPGQGLQFLFEYFSETQRNKGNFPGRFSGRQFSNSRSEMNVSTLELGDSALYLCASSFWASNIQYFGAGTRLSVL.

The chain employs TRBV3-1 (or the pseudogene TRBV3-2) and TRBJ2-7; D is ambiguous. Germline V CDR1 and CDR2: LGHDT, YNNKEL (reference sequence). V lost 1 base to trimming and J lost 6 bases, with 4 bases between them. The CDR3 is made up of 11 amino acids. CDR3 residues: CASSQASEQYF. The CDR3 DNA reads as TGTGCCAGCAGCCAAGCTAGCGAGCAGTACTTC.

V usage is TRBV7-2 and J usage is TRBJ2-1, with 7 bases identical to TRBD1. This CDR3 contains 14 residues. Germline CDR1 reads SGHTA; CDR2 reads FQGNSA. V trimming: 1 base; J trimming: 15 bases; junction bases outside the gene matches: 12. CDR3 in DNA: TGTGCCAGCAGCTTAGGCCTTGGACAGGTTGAAGTGTTCTTC. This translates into CASSLGLGQVEVFF. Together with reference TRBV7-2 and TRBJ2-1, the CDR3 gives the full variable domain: GAGVSQSPSNKVTEKGKDVELRCDPISGHTALYWYRQSLGQGLEFLIYFQGNSAPDKSGLPSDRFSAERTGGSVSTLTIQRTQQEDSAVYLCASSLGLGQVEVFFGPGTRLTVL.

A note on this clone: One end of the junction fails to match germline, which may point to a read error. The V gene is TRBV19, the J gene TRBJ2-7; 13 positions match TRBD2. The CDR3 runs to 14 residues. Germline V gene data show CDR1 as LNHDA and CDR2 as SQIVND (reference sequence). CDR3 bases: TGTGCCAGTAGCCCCGGGACTAGCGGGACCCCGCACCACTTC. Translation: CASSPGTSGTPHHF.

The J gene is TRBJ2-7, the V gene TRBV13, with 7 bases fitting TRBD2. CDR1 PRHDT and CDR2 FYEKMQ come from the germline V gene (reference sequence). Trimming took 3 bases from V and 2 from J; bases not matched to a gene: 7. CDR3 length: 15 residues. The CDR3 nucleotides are TGTGCCAGCAGCTTTTATAGAGCGGGAACCTACGAGCAGTACTTC. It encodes CASSFYRAGTYEQYF.

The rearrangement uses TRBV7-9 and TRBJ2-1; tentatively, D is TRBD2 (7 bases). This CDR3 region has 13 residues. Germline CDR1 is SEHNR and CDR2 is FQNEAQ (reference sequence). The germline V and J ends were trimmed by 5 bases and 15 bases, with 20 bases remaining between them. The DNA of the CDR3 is TGTGCCAGCAGCCAAGCTACTAACAGGGAGGGGTTCTTC. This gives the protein CASSQATNREGFF.

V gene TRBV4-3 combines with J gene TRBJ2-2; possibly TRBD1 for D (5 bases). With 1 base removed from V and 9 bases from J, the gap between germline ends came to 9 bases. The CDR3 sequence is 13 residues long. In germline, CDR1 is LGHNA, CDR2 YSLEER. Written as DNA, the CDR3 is TGCGCCAGCAGCCAAGCTAGGGGCCGGGAGCTGTTTTTT. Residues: CASSQARGRELFF.